The 21 T cell receptor beta chains below were found in one sample sequenced in a study of PD-1 blockade in classical Hodgkin lymphoma. The time point: newly diagnosed, previously untreated cHL patient sample. The assay was immunoSEQ multiplex PCR, and TCRdb's table has in-frame clones only and misses some. The sample holds under 30,000 clones, 80% to 95% seen once. Input material: peripheral blood mononuclear cells (PBMCs). These receptors all stem from a human donor with classical Hodgkin lymphoma.

The rearrangement uses TRBV27 and TRBJ2-7; D uncertain. Germline V gene lookup returns CDR1 MNHEY and CDR2 SMNVEV (reference sequence). CDR3 length: 15 amino acids. Trimming removed 6 bases from V and 0 bases from J, with 15 bases in between. Here the CDR3 reads CASSSDRVHSYEQYF. The CDR3 coding sequence is TGTGCCAGCAGCTCTGACCGCGTCCACTCCTACGAGCAGTACTTC.

J is TRBJ2-3 and V is TRBV29-1; 9 bases are shared with TRBD2. Germline CDR1 is SQVTM and CDR2 is ANQGSEA. The CDR3 has 13 residues. Germline trimming cut 2 bases from V and 4 bases from J; bases unmatched to any gene: 1. CDR3 DNA: TGCAGCGTTGAACTAGCGGGATCAGATACGCAGTATTTT. It codes for CSVELAGSDTQYF.

The chain links TRBV7-2 to TRBJ2-3; D remains ambiguous. With 5 bases removed from V and 5 bases from J, the gap between germline ends came to 8 bases. Germline assignment: CDR1 SGHTA and CDR2 FQGNSA. The length of the CDR3 is 12 residues. DNA of the CDR3: TGTGCCAGCAGCCGTTTGGAAGATACGCAGTATTTT. This translates into CASSRLEDTQYF.

This chain uses TRBV7-9 with TRBJ2-2; 10 bases map to TRBD2. The germline gives CDR1 SEHNR, CDR2 FQNEAQ (reference sequence). V was clipped by 3 bases and J by 5 bases; unmatched bases: 6. This CDR3 contains 16 residues. The CDR3 nucleotides are TGTGCCAGCAGCTTTAGGACTAGCGGATGGACCGGGGAGCTGTTTTTT. It encodes CASSFRTSGWTGELFF.

The V and J genes are TRBV6-5 and TRBJ2-7, with D possibly matching TRBD1 (6 bases). Per germline, CDR1 MNHEY and CDR2 SVGAGI. This CDR3 contains 14 residues. The V end was cut by 3 bases, the J end by 0 bases, with 9 bases between. This CDR3 reads CASSYMDSSYEQYF. For the CDR3, the DNA is TGTGCCAGCAGTTATATGGACAGCTCCTACGAGCAGTACTTC.

This clone has just one count. The V call is TRBV11-3, the J call TRBJ1-1; 7 bases line up with TRBD1. This CDR3 has 14 amino acids. J lost 0 bases, V lost 5 bases, and 3 bases had no gene match. The germline CDR1 and CDR2 sequences are SGHNT and YENEEA. CDR3 sequence: CASSPGTVNTEAFF. In DNA form, the CDR3 reads TGTGCCAGCAGCCCCGGGACAGTGAACACTGAAGCTTTCTTT.

The V call is TRBV2, the J call TRBJ2-2, with 9 bases that match TRBD1. The CDR3 extends over 15 amino acids. After removal of 2 bases from V and 4 bases from J, the junction contained 2 bases not matched to a gene. CDR1 SNHLY and CDR2 FYNNEI come from the germline V gene. CDR3 sequence (DNA): TGTGCCAGCAGTGAATCGACAGGGGGCACCGGGGAGCTGTTTTTT. This gives the protein CASSESTGGTGELFF.

The table lists this clone with a few counts. The chain employs TRBV14 and TRBJ2-7; D is unresolved. The CDR3 consists of 11 residues. Germline CDR1 and CDR2: SGHDN and FVKESK. The V and J ends lost 4 bases and 2 bases respectively, with 3 bases between them. CDR3 coding DNA: TGTGCCAGCAGCCGTACCTACGAGCAGTACTTC. Protein sequence: CASSRTYEQYF.

The gene calls are TRBV7-9 and TRBJ2-3; 10 nucleotides agree with TRBD2. Trimming took 5 bases from V and 1 from J; bases not matched to a gene: 6. Germline V CDR1 and CDR2: SEHNR, FQNEAQ (reference sequence). The length of the CDR3 is 16 residues. CDR3 region: CASSPWTSGRTDTQYF. The CDR3 region has the DNA TGTGCCAGCAGCCCATGGACTAGCGGACGCACAGATACGCAGTATTTT.

The chain links TRBV15 to TRBJ2-2, with D perhaps matching TRBD1 or TRBD2 (5 bases each). CDR3 length: 14 amino acids. The ends were cut back, 1 base at V and 8 bases at J, with 11 bases in the middle. CDR1 is LNHNV, CDR2 YYDKDF, per germline (reference sequence). CDR3: CATSRGAREGELFF. In DNA form, the CDR3 reads TGTGCCACCAGCAGAGGGGCCAGGGAGGGGGAGCTGTTTTTT. The whole variable domain, filled in from reference TRBV15 and TRBJ2-2, reads DAMVIQNPRYQVTQFGKPVTLSCSQTLNHNVMYWYQQKSSQAPKLLFHYYDKDFNNEADTPDNFQSRRPNTSFCFLDIRSPGLGDTAMYLCATSRGAREGELFFGEGSRLTVL.

V is TRBV7-3 and J is TRBJ2-7; TRBD2 matches at 8 bases. The CDR3 runs to 15 residues. Trimming took 5 bases from V and 6 from J; bases not matched to a gene: 12. Germline V gene lookup returns CDR1 SGHTA and CDR2 FQGTGA. The CDR3 DNA is TGTGCCAGCAGCCCATTCGCGGGAGGAATGGTCGAGCAGTACTTC. Its protein is CASSPFAGGMVEQYF.

The CDR3 bases are TGTGCCACCCGGACAGAGTCCAAGAAGACCCAGTACTTC. Amino acids: CATRTESKKTQYF. The rearrangement joins TRBV10-3 to TRBJ2-5; D might be TRBD1 (6 bases). Between the trimmed V and J ends, which lost 10 bases and 6 bases, there was a span of 18 bases. Per germline, CDR1 ENHRY and CDR2 SYGVKD. The CDR3 has 13 amino acids.

The chain joins TRBV5-1 to TRBJ2-2; TRBD2 agrees at 10 bases. Trimming cost V 4 bases and J 2 bases; bases outside gene matches: 8. The CDR3 length is 17 residues. The V gene's germline CDR1 is SGHRS and CDR2 YFSETQ. The CDR3 bases are TGCGCCAGCAGCCCGGCGCCACTAGCGGGAAACACCGGGGAGCTGTTTTTT. It encodes CASSPAPLAGNTGELFF. Looking up the rest from reference TRBV5-1 and TRBJ2-2 gives the full variable domain: KAGVTQTPRYLIKTRGQQVTLSCSPISGHRSVSWYQQTPGQGLQFLFEYFSETQRNKGNFPGRFSGRQFSNSRSEMNVSTLELGDSALYLCASSPAPLAGNTGELFFGEGSRLTVL.

The chain recombines TRBV5-1 with TRBJ1-6; weak D call: TRBD1 (5 bases). Trimming cost V 4 bases and J 5 bases, with 13 bases left between them. CDR1 and CDR2 (germline): SGHRS, YFSETQ. The CDR3 is 15 amino acids. CDR3 loop: CASSAGQPNNSPLHF. CDR3 DNA sequence: TGCGCCAGCAGCGCGGGGCAGCCAAATAATTCACCCCTCCACTTT.

V is TRBV29-1 and J is TRBJ2-1; D unclear. There are 13 residues in the CDR3. The germline gives CDR1 SQVTM, CDR2 ANQGSEA. Trimming pared 8 bases from V and 7 bases from J, leaving 18 bases between. DNA of the CDR3: TGCAGCACCTCCCAGAGCGCTGGAAATGAGCAGTTCTTC. It translates to CSTSQSAGNEQFF.

CDR3 in amino acids: CASSLPTSTDTQYF. The DNA of the CDR3 is TGTGCCAGCAGTTTACCGACTTCCACAGATACGCAGTATTTT. The chain links TRBV28 to TRBJ2-3; D is undetermined. V was cut by 2 bases and J by 2 bases, with 8 bases left in between. The CDR3 runs to 14 residues. CDR1 is MDHEN, CDR2 SYDVKM, per germline.

This chain's CDR3 is CASSLGDRVQETQYF. In nucleotides, the CDR3 is TGTGCCAGCAGCTTAGGGGACAGGGTACAAGAGACCCAGTACTTC. The chain combines TRBV11-3 with TRBJ2-5, with 9 bases lining up with TRBD1. V gave up 1 base and J gave up 2 bases; unmatched junction bases: 2. Germline-derived CDR1 and CDR2 are SGHNT and YENEEA. The CDR3 contains 15 residues.

This chain links TRBV19 with TRBJ2-1, with TRBD2 identical over 9 bases. The CDR3 extends over 14 amino acids. The J segment lost 7 bases and the V segment lost 4 bases, leaving 5 bases of the junction unmatched. CDR1 is LNHDA, CDR2 SQIVND, per germline (reference sequence). CDR3 residues: CASSSGTSINEQFF. DNA for the CDR3: TGTGCCAGTAGTAGCGGGACTAGCATTAATGAGCAGTTCTTC.

This rearrangement joins TRBV5-1 to TRBJ1-1, with TRBD1 as a possible D gene (5 bases). With 0 bases removed from V and 1 base from J, the gap between germline ends came to 7 bases. CDR1 is SGHRS, CDR2 YFSETQ, per germline. CDR3 size: 14 residues. The CDR3 is CASSLEGRNTEAFF. For the CDR3, the DNA is TGCGCCAGCAGCTTGGAGGGGCGGAACACTGAAGCTTTCTTT.

V usage is TRBV29-1 and J usage is TRBJ2-3; 10 positions match TRBD2. Germline values: CDR1 SQVTM, CDR2 ANQGSEA. The V and J ends lost 1 base and 4 bases, in that order; junction bases with no gene match: 2. CDR3 length: 14 amino acids. The CDR3 DNA reads as TGCAGCGTTGAAGGACTAGCGGGCGCAGATACGCAGTATTTT. Amino acids: CSVEGLAGADTQYF.

The chain joins TRBV18 to TRBJ2-5; D could derive from TRBD1 or TRBD2 (5 bases each). V lost 6 bases to trimming and J lost 5 bases, with 19 bases between them. CDR1 and CDR2 (germline): KGHSH, LQKENI. The CDR3 consists of 15 residues. In DNA, the CDR3 is TGTGCCAGCTCCCTCGGGACCGACCCAGGGGAGACCCAGTACTTC. It encodes CASSLGTDPGETQYF.